This T cell receptor (beta chain) was obtained from a study of blood T cells in healthy people across ages. General study findings and limits: Higher naive T cell percentage went strongly together with higher TCR beta diversity. In older individuals, TCR beta diversity per million T cells was lower, falling roughly linearly with age. No conclusive comparison of naive versus antigen-experienced cells was possible with unsorted PBMCs.

Germline V gene lookup returns CDR1 MNHEY and CDR2 SMNVEV (reference sequence). The CDR3 is 14 amino acids. With V trimmed by 7 bases and J by 0 bases, 3 bases remained unmatched. About this clonotype: Its target is not known.

Primers used in a second PCR of roughly 6 to 12 cycles were a sample-barcoded 5' primer and a J-beta primer mix. TCRdb recomputed calls from the 5' RACE reads with MiXCR, one row per CDR3 protein. Here the sample spans roughly 1.5 million distinct CDR3 sequences, roughly 43% being singletons. The sample taken for sequencing was blood. The genes are TRBV27 and TRBJ2-1; 7 nucleotides align to TRBD1. The receptor's source is a woman between 18 and 29 years old in good health. CDR3 DNA: TGTGCCAGCATGACAGGGAGCTCCTACAATGAGCAGTTCTTC. It codes for CASMTGSSYNEQFF.